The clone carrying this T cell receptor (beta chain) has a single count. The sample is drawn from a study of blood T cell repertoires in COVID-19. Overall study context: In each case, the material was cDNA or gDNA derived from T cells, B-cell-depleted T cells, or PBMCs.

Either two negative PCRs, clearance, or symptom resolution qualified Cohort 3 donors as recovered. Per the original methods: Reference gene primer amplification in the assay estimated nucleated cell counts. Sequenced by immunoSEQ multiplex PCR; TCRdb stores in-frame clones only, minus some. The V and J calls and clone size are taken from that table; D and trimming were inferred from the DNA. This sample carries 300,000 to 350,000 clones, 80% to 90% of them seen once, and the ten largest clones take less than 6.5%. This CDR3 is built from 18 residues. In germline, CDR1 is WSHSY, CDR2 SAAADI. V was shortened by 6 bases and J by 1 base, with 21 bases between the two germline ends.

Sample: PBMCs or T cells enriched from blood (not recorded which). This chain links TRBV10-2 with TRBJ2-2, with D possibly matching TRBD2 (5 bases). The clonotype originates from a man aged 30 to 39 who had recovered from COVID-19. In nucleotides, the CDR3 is TGCGCCAGCAGGGAGGCAGGAATCGCGAGTTGGAACACCGGGGAGCTGTTTTTT. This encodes CASREAGIASWNTGELFF.